A single sample gave rise to the 26 T cell receptor beta chains below, sequenced in a study of T cells in Graves' hyperthyroidism and ophthalmopathy. TCR beta CDR3 sequences were amplified from RNA transcripts. TCR CDR3 underwent first-round RT-PCR with the HTBI primer set. Each CDR3 protein gets one entry after TCRdb re-called the multiplex PCR reads with MiXCR. Among approximately 640,000 distinct CDR3 sequences listed, about 17% were seen once. Sequenced: blood. The receptors here all came from a woman aged 30 to 39 with Graves' hyperthyroidism.

The table lists this clonotype with many counts. The chain links TRBV28 to TRBJ1-5; D call uncertain. The CDR3 loop spans 16 amino acids. Trimming pared 3 bases from V and 4 bases from J, leaving 16 bases between. Germline V gives CDR1 MDHEN, CDR2 SYDVKM. The CDR3: CASSLTRLGSNQPQHF. In nucleotides, the CDR3 is TGTGCCAGCAGTTTGACTCGCCTGGGGTCTAATCAGCCCCAGCATTTT. Supplemented by reference TRBV28 and TRBJ1-5, the full variable domain reads DVKVTQSSRYLVKRTGEKVFLECVQDMDHENMFWYRQDPGLGLRLIYFSYDVKMKEKGDIPEGYSVSREKKERFSLILESASTNQTSMYLCASSLTRLGSNQPQHFGDGTRLSIL.

The chain recombines TRBV9 with TRBJ2-7; D possibly corresponds to TRBD2 (6 bases). There are 14 residues in the CDR3. From germline, CDR1 is SGDLS and CDR2 YYNGEE. V gave up 3 bases and J gave up 2 bases, with 12 bases separating them. The CDR3: CASSASSETYEQYF. The CDR3 nucleotides are TGTGCCAGCAGCGCCTCTAGCGAAACCTACGAGCAGTACTTC.

This clonotype was counted at least ten times. This rearrangement joins TRBV27 to TRBJ2-7; D gene uncertain. V was trimmed by 10 bases and J by 2 bases, leaving 18 bases between them. The CDR3 runs to 14 residues. Germline loops: CDR1 MNHEY, CDR2 SMNVEV (reference sequence). CDR3 amino acids: CATSSRLDAYEQYF. The CDR3, as DNA: TGTGCCACCTCCTCGCGGCTAGACGCCTACGAGCAGTACTTC.

This chain connects TRBV4-3 to TRBJ1-4, with 8 bases that match TRBD1. The CDR3 loop spans 17 amino acids. Per germline, CDR1 LGHNA and CDR2 YSLEER. V was pared by 0 bases and J by 7 bases, with 10 bases of the junction left unmatched. CDR3 sequence (DNA): TGCGCCAGCAGCCAAGACAGTCCAGGGGGCGGTGGTGAAAAACTGTTTTTT. As protein: CASSQDSPGGGGEKLFF.

This clonotype occurred many times. The rearrangement uses TRBV6-1 and TRBJ2-7; 8 bases agree with TRBD1. Losses at the gene ends were 6 bases for V and 5 bases for J; bases not matched to a gene: 9. This CDR3 is built from 14 residues. Germline-derived CDR1 and CDR2 are MNHNS and SASEGT. In nucleotides, the CDR3 is TGTGCCAGCAGCGAGGACAGGGCGCTGAACGAGCAGTACTTC. Protein sequence: CASSEDRALNEQYF.

In its sample, this clonotype was seen a few times. The V gene is TRBV19, the J gene TRBJ1-6; no reliable D call. Trimming took 11 bases from V and 7 from J, leaving 18 bases between them. Germline loops: CDR1 LNHDA, CDR2 SQIVND (reference sequence). The CDR3 has 14 residues. CDR3 in DNA: TGTGCCGTAGGAACCGGGATGACCAATTCACCCCTCCACTTT. Protein product: CAVGTGMTNSPLHF. Full variable domain (remainder filled in from reference TRBV19 and TRBJ1-6): DGGITQSPKYLFRKEGQNVTLSCEQNLNHDAMYWYRQDPGQGLRLIYYSQIVNDFQKGDIAEGYSVSREKKESFPLTVTSAQKNPTAFYLCAVGTGMTNSPLHFGNGTRLTVT.

There are many counts of this clonotype. The chain recombines TRBV30 with TRBJ2-1; D perhaps matches TRBD2 (5 bases). Germline V gene sequence: CDR1 GTSNPN, CDR2 SVGIG (reference sequence). There are 14 residues in the CDR3. V shed 4 bases and J shed 9 bases, with 19 bases lying between them. The CDR3 bases are TGTGCCTGGACCACGTCGGGGTCTGGGGTTGAGCAGTTCTTC. Its translation: CAWTTSGSGVEQFF.

This clonotype was seen ten or more times. This chain uses TRBV6-1 with TRBJ2-7; unclear D gene. The CDR3 consists of 13 residues. V was clipped by 6 bases and J by 9 bases, with 18 bases between them. Germline V gene data show CDR1 as MNHNS and CDR2 as SASEGT. The CDR3 sequence is CASSPDASRGQYF. In DNA, the CDR3 is TGTGCCAGCAGCCCCGATGCCTCGCGCGGGCAGTACTTC.

This sequence joins TRBV20-1 and TRBJ2-1, with 10 positions matching TRBD2. The trim removed 6 bases at V and 7 bases at J, leaving 6 bases unmatched. The CDR3 is 13 residues long. Germline assignment: CDR1 DFQATT and CDR2 SNEGSKA (reference sequence). CDR3: CSAPGLAPNEQFF. Here the CDR3 DNA reads TGCAGTGCCCCGGGACTAGCGCCAAATGAGCAGTTCTTC.

This clonotype was seen many times. This rearrangement joins TRBV10-3 to TRBJ2-7; TRBD2 agrees at 7 bases. CDR1 and CDR2 from the germline V gene are ENHRY and SYGVKD. This CDR3 is 15 amino acids long. Trimming removed 0 bases from V and 1 base from J; junction bases left unmatched: 3. The CDR3 bases are TGTGCCATCAGTGAGTCGAGGGGAGGGTCCTACGAGCAGTACTTC. Residues: CAISESRGGSYEQYF.

Note on this clonotype: Just one base apart from a much larger clone, this may be a read error. The genes are TRBV6-1 and TRBJ1-1; D may be TRBD1 (5 bases). This CDR3 is built from 13 residues. CDR1 and CDR2 from the germline V gene are MNHNS and SASEGT. The V gene lost 6 bases and the J gene lost 3 bases, with 11 bases spanning the gap. The CDR3 DNA reads as TGTGCCAGCAGGACGGGGGAGGACACTGAAGCTTTCTTT. Amino acids: CASRTGEDTEAFF.

The chain employs TRBV20-1 and TRBJ2-5, with TRBD1 identical over 8 bases. Germline values: CDR1 DFQATT, CDR2 SNEGSKA (reference sequence). The V segment lost 4 bases and the J segment 2 bases; nucleotides outside the gene matches: 12. The CDR3 loop spans 16 amino acids. The CDR3 is CSATIAGQGAQETQYF. CDR3 in DNA: TGCAGTGCTACCATTGCGGGGCAGGGGGCACAAGAGACCCAGTACTTC.

This clonotype was picked up many times. V gene TRBV7-8 combines with J gene TRBJ1-1, with a tentative D call TRBD1 (5 bases). The V end lost 1 base, the J end lost 8 bases, and 14 bases lay between the germline ends. The CDR3 consists of 14 residues. The germline gives CDR1 SGHVS, CDR2 FQNEAQ. This CDR3 reads CASSLGGGELEAFF. The DNA for the CDR3 is TGTGCCAGCAGCTTAGGGGGGGGAGAACTAGAAGCTTTCTTT.

Ten or more counts support this clonotype. V usage is TRBV28 and J usage is TRBJ2-3; 15 bases fit TRBD2. Germline V lookup: CDR1 MDHEN, CDR2 SYDVKM. V was pared by 5 bases and J by 5 bases, with 8 bases of the junction left unmatched. This CDR3 is built from 17 residues. CDR3 loop: CASSLPGLAGGGDTQYF. CDR3 nucleotides: TGTGCCAGCAGTCTCCCGGGACTAGCGGGGGGCGGAGATACGCAGTATTTT.

Here the CDR3 reads CAWSALDQPQHF. In DNA form, the CDR3 reads TGTGCCTGGAGTGCCCTCGATCAGCCCCAGCATTTT. This rearrangement joins TRBV30 to TRBJ1-5; D gene ambiguous. Germline V gives CDR1 GTSNPN, CDR2 SVGIG (reference sequence). V lost 1 base and J 5 bases, leaving 6 bases between the germline ends. CDR3 size: 12 residues.

V and J are TRBV2 and TRBJ1-5, with a possible D match to TRBD1 (6 bases). This CDR3 has 13 residues. Germline V gives CDR1 SNHLY, CDR2 FYNNEI. V shed 7 bases and J shed 7 bases, with 14 bases lying between them. In nucleotides, the CDR3 is TGTGCCAGCATGGGGGGGGCTGAACAGCCCCAGCATTTT. It encodes CASMGGAEQPQHF.

This clonotype was observed a few times. This chain uses TRBV19 with TRBJ1-1; D is undetermined. The CDR3 loop spans 14 amino acids. With 1 base removed from V and 4 bases from J, the gap between germline ends came to 10 bases. In germline, CDR1 is LNHDA, CDR2 SQIVND (reference sequence). CDR3 DNA sequence: TGTGCCAGTAGTATAGTAACGGGGTCCACTGAAGCTTTCTTT. Amino acid sequence: CASSIVTGSTEAFF.

About this clonotype itself: The CDR3 end shows no conserved phenylalanine or tryptophan, and so a read error is likely. This chain links TRBV5-1 with TRBJ2-7; D unresolved. Germline values: CDR1 SGHRS, CDR2 YFSETQ. Trimming cost V 5 bases and J 2 bases, with 11 bases left between them. This CDR3 has 13 amino acids. For the CDR3, the DNA is TGCGCCAGCAGTCGGAAGGACCCCTACGAGCAGTACCTC. Translating it yields CASSRKDPYEQYL.

The gene calls are TRBV6-2 or TRBV6-3 and TRBJ2-3, with 11 nucleotides matching TRBD2. The CDR3 is 15 amino acids. CDR1 MNHEY and CDR2 SVGEGT come from the germline V gene. Trimming took 7 bases from V and 5 from J; bases not matched to a gene: 8. Here the CDR3 reads CASILAGGYRDTQYF. DNA for the CDR3: TGTGCCAGCATCCTAGCGGGAGGTTACAGAGATACGCAGTATTTT.

Many counts were recorded for this clonotype. V and J are TRBV5-1 and TRBJ2-3; the D gene could be TRBD1 or TRBD2 (5 bases each). This CDR3 is built from 14 residues. The germline V and J ends were trimmed by 2 bases and 5 bases, with 12 bases remaining between them. Germline V lookup: CDR1 SGHRS, CDR2 YFSETQ. CDR3 loop: CASSFEGRVDTQYF. CDR3 bases: TGCGCCAGCAGCTTTGAGGGGCGCGTAGATACGCAGTATTTT.

CDR3 DNA: TGTGCCAGCGCCCTCCGAGTAGACTCTGGAAACACCATATATTTT. Protein: CASALRVDSGNTIYF. V gene TRBV3-1 combines with J gene TRBJ1-3; D uncertain. The germline gives CDR1 LGHDT, CDR2 YNNKEL (reference sequence). Deletions cut 8 bases from V and 0 bases from J, with 14 bases between. The length of the CDR3 is 15 residues.

This clonotype was picked up many times. V usage is TRBV20-1 and J usage is TRBJ2-7, with D possibly TRBD2 on 6 matching bases. Germline CDR1 reads DFQATT; CDR2 reads SNEGSKA (reference sequence). The CDR3 has 14 residues. V lost 4 bases and J 0 bases, leaving 13 bases between the germline ends. The CDR3 here is CSAKRDSSSYEQYF. The CDR3 nucleotides read TGCAGTGCTAAACGGGACTCGAGCTCCTACGAGCAGTACTTC.

This clonotype was recorded many times. The V call is TRBV12-3 or TRBV12-4, the J call TRBJ2-5; the D gene is possibly TRBD1 (5 bases). V lost 5 bases and J 1 base, leaving 11 bases between the germline ends. There are 14 residues in the CDR3. The CDR3 DNA is TGTGCCAGCAGTCTGACAGTTACCCAAGAGACCCAGTACTTC. This codes for CASSLTVTQETQYF.

This clonotype has at least ten counts. The chain carries TRBV6-6 and TRBJ2-7, with D unclear. This CDR3 is built from 13 residues. The germline V gene encodes CDR1 MNHNY and CDR2 SVGAGI (reference sequence). The V end was cut by 2 bases, the J end by 4 bases, with 9 bases between. The CDR3 loop reads CASSYNGPYEQYF. The CDR3 DNA is TGTGCCAGCAGTTACAATGGACCGTACGAGCAGTACTTC.

This clonotype was counted between two and nine times. The CDR3 coding sequence is TGTGCCAGTGGACAGGGTCCCTATGGCTACACCTTC. Its translation is CASGQGPYGYTF. The chain uses TRBV19 and TRBJ1-2; TRBD1 matches at 8 bases. The CDR3 loop spans 12 amino acids. Trimming removed 8 bases from V and 4 bases from J; junction bases left unmatched: 3. Germline assignment: CDR1 LNHDA and CDR2 SQIVND (reference sequence).

This clonotype was detected ten times or more. V is TRBV3-1 and J is TRBJ2-3; weak D call: TRBD2 (8 bases). The CDR3 has 16 residues. Germline-derived CDR1 and CDR2 are LGHDT and YNNKEL (reference sequence). V lost 1 base, J lost 4 bases, and 15 bases lay in between. DNA of the CDR3: TGTGCCAGCAGCCAAGGTAGCGGGACAGAAGCAGATACGCAGTATTTT. Residues: CASSQGSGTEADTQYF.